These 22 T cell receptor beta chains share one sample of origin, sequenced in a study of control samples from healthy donors and cancer patients. Libraries were prepared by immunoSEQ multiplex PCR; TCRdb keeps only in-frame clonotypes and omits some of them. The sample includes some 190,000 clones, about 89% of them seen just once. Sequencing was carried out using blood. These receptors originate from a man younger than 45 in good health.

This clone came up a few times. The rearrangement uses TRBV24-1 and TRBJ1-1; D is unclear. Germline CDR1 is KGHDR and CDR2 is SFDVKD. The CDR3 has 13 amino acids. The ends were cut back, 3 bases at V and 0 bases at J, with 4 bases in the middle. The CDR3 region is CATSDRMNTEAFF. In nucleotides, the CDR3 is TGTGCCACCAGTGATCGAATGAACACTGAAGCTTTCTTT.

The rearrangement joins TRBV7-9 to TRBJ1-2; no reliable D call. The V and J ends lost 1 base and 8 bases respectively, with 17 bases between them. The CDR3 totals 15 residues. From germline, CDR1 is SEHNR and CDR2 FQNEAQ (reference sequence). CDR3 sequence: CASSLGAAPGRGYTF. CDR3 nucleotide sequence: TGTGCCAGCAGCTTAGGTGCCGCTCCCGGACGCGGCTACACCTTC.

This chain connects TRBV28 to TRBJ1-1; D gene unclear. Trimming left V 10 bases short and J 11 bases short, with 17 bases between. The germline gives CDR1 MDHEN, CDR2 SYDVKM. CDR3 length: 11 residues. CDR3 coding DNA: TGTGCCACCAAACAAGGCATTCCGGCTTTCTTT. Amino acids: CATKQGIPAFF.

This chain uses TRBV4-2 with TRBJ1-1; 10 nucleotides agree with TRBD1. Looked up from germline, CDR1 is LGHNA and CDR2 is YNFKEQ. The CDR3 length is 16 residues. J gave up 7 bases and V 1 base, and 9 bases lay outside the gene matches. The CDR3 DNA follows: TGTGCCAGCAGCCAAGGACGGACAGGGGGTCTTATTGAAGCTTTCTTT. It specifies CASSQGRTGGLIEAFF.

The V call is TRBV5-5, the J call TRBJ2-3; D remains ambiguous. The CDR3 consists of 16 residues. Trimming left V 0 bases short and J 4 bases short, with 15 bases between. Per germline, CDR1 SGHKS and CDR2 YYEKEE (reference sequence). CDR3 DNA: TGTGCCAGCAGCTTGGGGGTTACTGCAAGTCCAGATACGCAGTATTTT. Protein sequence: CASSLGVTASPDTQYF.

This chain joins TRBV30 and TRBJ2-3; 8 bases are shared with TRBD2. V lost 1 base and J lost 0; bases outside the gene matches: 15. The CDR3 has 19 residues. The germline CDR1 and CDR2 sequences are GTSNPN and SVGIG (reference sequence). CDR3 sequence reads: CAWSASLAGGSFSTDTQYF. In nucleotides, the CDR3 is TGTGCCTGGAGTGCCTCCCTGGCGGGGGGTTCCTTTAGCACAGATACGCAGTATTTT.

The V call is TRBV6-5, the J call TRBJ1-2; perhaps TRBD1 as D (5 bases). This CDR3 is built from 15 residues. Trimming left V 2 bases short and J 8 bases short, with 18 bases between. Germline CDR1 reads MNHEY; CDR2 reads SVGAGI. The CDR3 sequence is CASSYRRGGSEGYTF. The CDR3 coding sequence is TGTGCCAGCAGTTACCGACGCGGGGGGAGTGAAGGCTACACCTTC.

J is TRBJ2-2 and V is TRBV6-5; D is uncertain. Germline V gene sequence: CDR1 MNHEY, CDR2 SVGAGI. Trimming took off 6 bases at V and 4 bases at J, with 12 bases between the two ends. CDR3 length: 14 residues. The CDR3 is CASRVEFVTGELFF. The CDR3 coding sequence is TGTGCCAGCAGGGTTGAGTTTGTCACCGGGGAGCTGTTTTTT.

In DNA, the CDR3 is TGTGCCAGTACCAGGGGAGGCTCTGGGGCCAACGTCCTGACTTTC. It translates to CASTRGGSGANVLTF. V and J are TRBV19 and TRBJ2-6; D is tentatively TRBD1 or TRBD2 (6 bases each). V was pared by 7 bases and J by 0 bases, with 10 bases between. The germline V gene has CDR1 LNHDA and CDR2 SQIVND (reference sequence). This CDR3 contains 15 residues.

The chain joins TRBV3-1 (or the pseudogene TRBV3-2) to TRBJ1-2, with 7 bases lining up with TRBD1. V lost 4 bases to trimming and J lost 2 bases; unmatched junction nucleotides: 1. The CDR3 contains 13 residues. The germline V gene encodes CDR1 LGHDT and CDR2 YNNKEL (reference sequence). The CDR3 region is CASSPGQNYGYTF. In DNA form, the CDR3 reads TGTGCCAGCAGCCCGGGACAGAACTATGGCTACACCTTC.

The chain combines TRBV29-1 with TRBJ1-4; D unresolved. The CDR3 contains 13 residues. The V and J ends lost 7 bases and 3 bases respectively, with 12 bases between them. CDR1 and CDR2 from the germline V gene are SQVTM and ANQGSEA. Written as DNA, the CDR3 is TGCAGCGCCGCGGACGGGGCTAATGAAAAACTGTTTTTT. Its protein is CSAADGANEKLFF.

The chain joins TRBV30 to TRBJ1-1, with D possibly matching TRBD1 (5 bases). In germline, CDR1 is GTSNPN, CDR2 SVGIG (reference sequence). The CDR3 spans 16 residues. Deletions cut 8 bases from V and 6 bases from J, with 28 bases between. DNA of the CDR3: TGTGCCGGCCTCAAGCCCTCCGGGACGCAGCCATCTGAAGCTTTCTTT. This codes for CAGLKPSGTQPSEAFF.

V and J are TRBV2 and TRBJ2-3; 7 bases agree with TRBD2. The CDR3 consists of 15 residues. The V segment lost 2 bases and the J segment 0 bases; nucleotides outside the gene matches: 2. The V gene's germline CDR1 is SNHLY and CDR2 FYNNEI. CDR3 DNA sequence: TGTGCCAGCAGTGAACCGGGGGGAAGCACAGATACGCAGTATTTT. It is translated as CASSEPGGSTDTQYF.

The chain links TRBV5-4 to TRBJ1-1; unclear D gene. The CDR3 is made up of 13 amino acids. In germline, CDR1 is SGHNT, CDR2 YYREEE (reference sequence). The V end was cut by 4 bases, the J end by 8 bases, with 15 bases between. The CDR3 spells CASSPQNLGEAFF. The CDR3 region has the DNA TGTGCCAGCAGCCCTCAGAATCTGGGAGAAGCTTTCTTT.

The rearrangement links TRBV4-1 to TRBJ1-4; 9 bases agree with TRBD1. V shed 1 base, J shed 8 bases, and the junction held 5 bases outside the gene matches. The CDR3 totals 15 residues. CDR1 and CDR2 from the germline V gene are MGHRA and YSYEKL. The CDR3 reads CASSQADRGKEKLFF. CDR3 bases: TGCGCCAGCAGCCAAGCCGACAGGGGGAAAGAAAAACTGTTTTTT.

In DNA form, the CDR3 reads TGTGCCAGCAGCCCCGGGACACACGCAACTAATGAAAAACTGTTTTTT. Protein sequence: CASSPGTHATNEKLFF. The rearrangement joins TRBV4-2 to TRBJ1-4; D possibly corresponds to TRBD1 (6 bases). With 4 bases removed from V and 0 bases from J, the gap between germline ends came to 12 bases. The CDR3 is made up of 16 amino acids. Germline V gives CDR1 LGHNA, CDR2 YNFKEQ.

This chain links TRBV19 with TRBJ2-1, with TRBD2 matching 13 bases. Germline CDR1 is LNHDA and CDR2 is SQIVND (reference sequence). The CDR3 loop spans 15 amino acids. V dropped 6 bases and J dropped 2; count of bases not matched to a gene: 1. The CDR3: CASRTSGGPYNEQFF. The CDR3 bases are TGTGCCAGTAGGACTAGCGGGGGGCCCTACAATGAGCAGTTCTTC. The complete variable domain, with remaining parts taken from reference TRBV19 and TRBJ2-1, reads DGGITQSPKYLFRKEGQNVTLSCEQNLNHDAMYWYRQDPGQGLRLIYYSQIVNDFQKGDIAEGYSVSREKKESFPLTVTSAQKNPTAFYLCASRTSGGPYNEQFFGPGTRLTVL.

The rearrangement links TRBV15 to TRBJ2-3, with D perhaps TRBD1 or TRBD2 (5 bases each). CDR3 length: 16 residues. The V and J ends lost 0 bases and 2 bases respectively, with 12 bases between them. CDR1 LNHNV and CDR2 YYDKDF come from the germline V gene (reference sequence). Here the CDR3 DNA reads TGTGCCACCAGCAGAGAGGGTGGGGGATTCACAGATACGCAGTATTTT. It is translated as CATSREGGGFTDTQYF.

This chain links TRBV5-1 with TRBJ1-1; D gene unclear. CDR3 length: 15 residues. Per the germline V gene, CDR1 is SGHRS and CDR2 is YFSETQ. Trimming shortened V by 0 bases and J by 1 base, and 10 bases separated the two germline ends. CDR3 DNA: TGCGCCAGCAGCTTGGCCCCCACGGGGAACACTGAAGCTTTCTTT. It yields the protein CASSLAPTGNTEAFF.

The chain couples TRBV30 to TRBJ1-1; D ambiguous. V was cut by 0 bases and J by 4 bases, with 9 bases left in between. Germline CDR1 reads GTSNPN; CDR2 reads SVGIG (reference sequence). This CDR3 has 13 amino acids. The CDR3: CAWSVKRATEAFF. For the CDR3, the DNA is TGTGCCTGGAGTGTAAAGAGGGCCACTGAAGCTTTCTTT.

The gene calls are TRBV5-1 and TRBJ2-5, with 13 bases fitting TRBD2. Germline loops: CDR1 SGHRS, CDR2 YFSETQ. The CDR3 extends over 17 amino acids. With V trimmed by 3 bases and J by 1 base, 6 bases remained unmatched. CDR3 in DNA: TGCGCCAGCAGCTACGGGACTAGCGGGGCCGGCCAAGAGACCCAGTACTTC. Protein: CASSYGTSGAGQETQYF.

The V gene is TRBV11-3, the J gene TRBJ1-1, with D perhaps TRBD1 (6 bases). The germline gives CDR1 SGHNT, CDR2 YENEEA. V was pared by 5 bases and J by 3 bases, with 13 bases between. There are 14 residues in the CDR3. CDR3 protein: CASSAQGGDTEAFF. The CDR3 nucleotides are TGTGCCAGCAGCGCACAGGGCGGTGACACTGAAGCTTTCTTT. The whole variable domain, remainder taken from reference TRBV11-3 and TRBJ1-1, is EAGVVQSPRYKIIEKKQPVAFWCNPISGHNTLYWYLQNLGQGPELLIRYENEEAVDDSQLPKDRFSAERLKGVDSTLKIQPAELGDSAVYLCASSAQGGDTEAFFGQGTRLTVV.